This TCR beta chain was sequenced for a study of T-cell reconstitution after alpha-beta-depleted transplantation in children. This clonotype was detected many times. V gave up 5 bases and J gave up 2 bases; unmatched junction bases: 2. CDR1 is MNHEY and CDR2 is SVGEGT in the germline V gene. The CDR3 runs 15 residues. Researchers prepared the TCRbeta library using unique molecular identifiers, the study reports. One entry per CDR3 protein results from TCRdb running MiXCR on the PCR reads. The sample comprises some 220,000 distinct CDR3 sequences, around 9.6% of which are singletons, and about 6.2% rests with the top ten.

The sample consisted of PBMCs from the stem cell graft donor, taken from the stem cell graft. The TCR sequence derives from a human donor who donated a stem cell graft to a child with acute lymphoblastic leukemia. This rearrangement joins TRBV6-2 or TRBV6-3 to TRBJ2-1; 11 nucleotides agree with TRBD1. The CDR3 spells CASSGTGGPYNEQFF. CDR3 DNA: TGTGCCAGCAGTGGGACAGGGGGACCCTACAATGAGCAGTTCTTC.